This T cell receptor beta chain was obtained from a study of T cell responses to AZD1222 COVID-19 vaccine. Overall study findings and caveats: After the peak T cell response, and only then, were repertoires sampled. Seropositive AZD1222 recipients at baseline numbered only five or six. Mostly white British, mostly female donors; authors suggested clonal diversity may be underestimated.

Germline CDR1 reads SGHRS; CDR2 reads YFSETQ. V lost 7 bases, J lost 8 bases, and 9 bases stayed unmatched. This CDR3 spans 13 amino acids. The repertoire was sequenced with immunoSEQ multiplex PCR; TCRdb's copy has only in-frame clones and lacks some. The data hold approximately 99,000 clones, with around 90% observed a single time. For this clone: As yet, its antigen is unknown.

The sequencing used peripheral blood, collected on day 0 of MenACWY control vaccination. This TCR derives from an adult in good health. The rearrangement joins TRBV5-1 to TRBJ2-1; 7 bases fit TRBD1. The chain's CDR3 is CASGGQLWDEQFF. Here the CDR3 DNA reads TGCGCCAGCGGGGGACAGCTTTGGGATGAGCAGTTCTTC.